Listed here are 23 T cell receptor beta chains from one sample, sequenced in a study of CD8 T cells in ankylosing spondylitis. TCRdb processed the 5' RACE reads anew with MiXCR; each CDR3 protein has one entry. The table includes a few hundred thousand distinct CDR3 sequences, roughly a tenth detected once. The sample taken for sequencing was blood, either unsorted or a sorted T cell fraction (not recorded which). The source of these receptors is a male donor with ankylosing spondylitis or in good health (not recorded which).

There are a few counts of this clonotype. This chain joins TRBV28 and TRBJ2-1, with TRBD2 matching 9 bases. Germline CDR1 reads MDHEN; CDR2 reads SYDVKM. The V and J ends lost 2 bases and 8 bases, in that order; junction bases with no gene match: 7. The CDR3 has 15 amino acids. The CDR3 loop is CASSLGGGEADEQFF. The CDR3 coding sequence is TGTGCCAGCAGTTTAGGCGGGGGGGAGGCGGATGAGCAGTTCTTC.

This clonotype came up many times. The rearrangement links TRBV18 to TRBJ2-5; 8 nucleotides align to TRBD2. Germline CDR1 KGHSH, CDR2 LQKENI. The J segment lost 4 bases and the V segment lost 6 bases, leaving 4 bases of the junction unmatched. The length of the CDR3 is 13 residues. In DNA, the CDR3 is TGTGCCAGCTCTACAGCGGGGGCAGAGACCCAGTACTTC. Amino acids: CASSTAGAETQYF.

This clonotype was picked up many times. An end of the junction differs from the germline gene, which may be a read error. The genes are TRBV10-3 and TRBJ1-1, with a tentative D call TRBD1 (6 bases). The CDR3 totals 13 residues. Germline V lookup: CDR1 ENHRY, CDR2 SYGVKD. The CDR3 DNA reads as TGTGCCATCAGTGAGTCGACTCCGGGGCAGGGGATGTGG. This encodes CAISESTPGQGMW.

This clonotype was seen repeatedly, ten times or more. The genes are TRBV5-1 and TRBJ1-1, with unresolved D. The CDR3 loop spans 18 amino acids. V was trimmed by 0 bases and J by 5 bases, leaving 23 bases between them. The germline V gene encodes CDR1 SGHRS and CDR2 YFSETQ. This CDR3 reads CASSLVYGGISFNTEAFF. CDR3 DNA sequence: TGCGCCAGCAGCTTGGTATACGGCGGAATATCGTTTAATACTGAAGCTTTCTTT. The whole variable domain, filled in from reference TRBV5-1 and TRBJ1-1, reads KAGVTQTPRYLIKTRGQQVTLSCSPISGHRSVSWYQQTPGQGLQFLFEYFSETQRNKGNFPGRFSGRQFSNSRSEMNVSTLELGDSALYLCASSLVYGGISFNTEAFFGQGTRLTVV.

V and J are TRBV5-1 and TRBJ2-7, with 8 bases fitting TRBD1. V was pared by 3 bases and J by 5 bases, with 7 bases of the junction left unmatched. The germline CDR1 and CDR2 sequences are SGHRS and YFSETQ. This CDR3 comprises 14 residues. The CDR3 loop is CASSSDRASDEQYF. In DNA, the CDR3 is TGCGCCAGCAGCTCGGACAGGGCTTCGGACGAGCAGTACTTC.

The chain employs TRBV5-1 and TRBJ1-4; TRBD1 is a possible D gene (5 bases). Deletions cut 2 bases from V and 5 bases from J, with 16 bases between. The V gene's germline CDR1 is SGHRS and CDR2 YFSETQ. This CDR3 contains 16 residues. The CDR3 nucleotides are TGCGCCAGCAGCTTAAACCCGGGCCCAGGGAATGAAAAACTGTTTTTT. As protein: CASSLNPGPGNEKLFF.

This clonotype was detected many times. V is TRBV3-1 and J is TRBJ2-4; 13 nucleotides match TRBD2. CDR3 length equals 17 residues. V was clipped by 4 bases and J by 0 bases; unmatched bases: 3. The germline V gene has CDR1 LGHDT and CDR2 YNNKEL (reference sequence). DNA of the CDR3: TGTGCCAGCAGCCCGGGACTAGCGGGGTTAGCCAAAAACATTCAGTACTTC. This translates into CASSPGLAGLAKNIQYF.

The table lists this clonotype with many counts. The J gene is TRBJ2-3, the V gene TRBV2; TRBD2 aligns across 7 bases. Germline assignment: CDR1 SNHLY and CDR2 FYNNEI. The CDR3 contains 14 residues. V was clipped by 4 bases and J by 6 bases; unmatched bases: 7. The CDR3 nucleotides read TGTGCCAGCAGTGCCCAGCGGGGAGGTGATACGCAGTATTTT. The encoded protein is CASSAQRGGDTQYF.

There are a few counts of this clonotype. The genes are TRBV12-3 or TRBV12-4 and TRBJ1-2; D perhaps matches TRBD1 (5 bases). Trimming removed 5 bases at V and 7 bases at J, with 14 bases between. The CDR3 runs to 13 residues. CDR3 coding DNA: TGTGCCAGCAGTCCAACAGGTTCCGGTGGCTACACCTTC. It translates to CASSPTGSGGYTF.

This clonotype was found many times. The V and J genes are TRBV2 and TRBJ2-1; a possible D gene is TRBD2 (6 bases). This CDR3 has 15 residues. The V gene lost 1 base and the J gene lost 1 base, with 8 bases spanning the gap. From germline, CDR1 is SNHLY and CDR2 FYNNEI. The CDR3 spells CASSEGGASYNEQFF. The CDR3, as DNA: TGTGCCAGCAGTGAAGGCGGGGCTTCCTACAATGAGCAGTTCTTC.

This clonotype was counted between two and nine times. The J gene is TRBJ1-3, the V gene TRBV5-6; tentative D call: TRBD1 (6 bases). Trimming pared 5 bases from V and 3 bases from J, leaving 21 bases between. The V gene's germline CDR1 is SGHDT and CDR2 YYEEEE. The CDR3 runs 17 residues. CDR3 coding DNA: TGTGCCAGCAGTCCCGGGACACGGGAGACCTTTGGAAACACCATATATTTT. This codes for CASSPGTRETFGNTIYF.

This clonotype was picked up many times. J is TRBJ2-3 and V is TRBV28; a possible D gene is TRBD2 (5 bases). The germline V gene encodes CDR1 MDHEN and CDR2 SYDVKM. Trimming removed 7 bases from V and 0 bases from J, with 11 bases in between. CDR3 length: 14 residues. The CDR3 protein is CASKWTFSTDTQYF. In DNA, the CDR3 is TGTGCCAGCAAGTGGACTTTTAGCACAGATACGCAGTATTTT.

This clonotype came up many times. The chain combines TRBV10-3 with TRBJ2-5; TRBD2 matches 8 bases. The germline V gene has CDR1 ENHRY and CDR2 SYGVKD. The CDR3 sequence is 15 residues long. V lost 6 bases to trimming and J lost 2 bases; unmatched junction nucleotides: 8. The CDR3 nucleotides are TGTGCCATCAGAGAAAAGAGCGGGGGTCAAGAGACCCAGTACTTC. Residues: CAIREKSGGQETQYF.

With respect to this clonotype: A much more abundant neighbour one base away suggests this may be a read error. The CDR3: CASSLRTGGDGNYGDTF. The CDR3, as DNA: TGCGCCAGCAGCTTGCGGACAGGGGGCGATGGCAACTATGGCGACACCTTC. V is TRBV5-1 and J is TRBJ1-2; 11 bases agree with TRBD1. Looked up from germline, CDR1 is SGHRS and CDR2 is YFSETQ. The CDR3 spans 17 residues.

Many counts were recorded for this clonotype. The CDR3 loop is CSVEASTDEQYF. The DNA of the CDR3 is TGCAGCGTTGAGGCCAGCACCGACGAGCAGTACTTC. The rearrangement uses TRBV29-1 and TRBJ2-7, with unresolved D. Germline-derived CDR1 and CDR2 are SQVTM and ANQGSEA. Trimming cost V 3 bases and J 5 bases, with 11 bases left between them. The CDR3 covers 12 residues.

With respect to this clonotype: Its ends do not fully match the called genes, so a read error is possible. The chain has TRBV5-1 and TRBJ1-2; D is ambiguous. This CDR3 spans 15 amino acids. Germline V gene data show CDR1 as SGHRS and CDR2 as YFSETQ. The CDR3 region has the DNA TGCGCCAGCAGCTTGGGAAGCACTCCGGACTACGGCTACCCCTTC. Its protein is CASSLGSTPDYGYPF. The full variable domain, in which reference TRBV5-1 and TRBJ1-2 provide the parts outside the CDR3, is KAGVTQTPRYLIKTRGQQVTLSCSPISGHRSVSWYQQTPGQGLQFLFEYFSETQRNKGNFPGRFSGRQFSNSRSEMNVSTLELGDSALYLCASSLGSTPDYGYPFGSGTRLTVV.

This clonotype occurred a few times. This chain connects TRBV3-1 to TRBJ2-2; D not certain. Germline V CDR1 and CDR2: LGHDT, YNNKEL (reference sequence). There are 14 residues in the CDR3. V was cut by 1 base and J by 5 bases, with 8 bases left in between. The CDR3 DNA reads TGTGCCAGCAGCCAAGGGGCCAAGACCGGGGAGCTGTTTTTT. This encodes CASSQGAKTGELFF.

In this sample, this clonotype turned up a few times. This chain uses TRBV6-2 or TRBV6-3 with TRBJ2-7; the D call may be TRBD1 or TRBD2 (5 bases each). CDR3 length equals 14 residues. From germline, CDR1 is MNHEY and CDR2 SVGEGT. Trimming removed 6 bases at V and 3 bases at J, with 15 bases between. CDR3 region: CASRTGLSFYEQYF. The CDR3 nucleotides read TGTGCCAGCAGAACGGGGCTATCCTTCTACGAGCAGTACTTC.

This clonotype has more than one count but fewer than ten. The chain joins TRBV11-2 to TRBJ2-3, with 9 bases that match TRBD2. V was clipped by 0 bases and J by 1 base; unmatched bases: 5. The CDR3 totals 17 residues. Germline values: CDR1 SGHAT, CDR2 FQNNGV. This CDR3 is CASSLDPLAGGTDTQYF. The CDR3 nucleotides are TGTGCCAGCAGCTTAGATCCCTTAGCGGGAGGCACAGATACGCAGTATTTT.

The chain carries TRBV3-1 and TRBJ1-3, with TRBD1 matching 7 bases. The V gene's germline CDR1 is LGHDT and CDR2 YNNKEL (reference sequence). The CDR3 spans 14 residues. V dropped 4 bases and J dropped 9; count of bases not matched to a gene: 9. CDR3 sequence reads: CASSPSRQGSTIYF. CDR3 DNA sequence: TGTGCCAGCAGCCCCTCCCGACAGGGATCCACCATATATTTT.

V and J are TRBV5-1 and TRBJ1-2, with D uncertain. The ends were cut back, 4 bases at V and 4 bases at J, with 8 bases in the middle. Germline loops: CDR1 SGHRS, CDR2 YFSETQ. The CDR3 spans 12 residues. CDR3 region: CASSQESYGYTF. In nucleotides, the CDR3 is TGCGCCAGCAGCCAAGAGAGCTATGGCTACACCTTC.

The table lists this clonotype with many counts. The chain links TRBV12-3 or TRBV12-4 to TRBJ1-1; 9 bases match TRBD1. V shed 7 bases and J 4 bases; nucleotides not matched to a gene: 4. The CDR3 is made up of 13 amino acids. The CDR3: CASTRQGGTEAFF. The CDR3 DNA reads as TGTGCCAGCACCCGACAGGGGGGCACTGAAGCTTTCTTT.

The V and J genes are TRBV28 and TRBJ2-7, with D possibly matching TRBD2 (6 bases). Germline V lookup: CDR1 MDHEN, CDR2 SYDVKM. Trimming stripped 6 bases from V and 7 bases from J, with 16 bases between. The CDR3 loop spans 13 amino acids. CDR3 residues: CASSLGGEREQYF. The CDR3 coding sequence is TGTGCCAGCAGCCTGGGGGGAGAGAGGGAGCAGTACTTC.